This T cell receptor (beta chain) was observed in a study of blood T cell repertoires in COVID-19. Trimming at V came to 7 bases and at J to 3 bases, leaving 8 bases not matched to a gene. This CDR3 has 14 amino acids. CDR1 and CDR2 (germline): MDHEN, SYDVKM. Only in-frame clones appear in the TCRdb table, and some are missing; sequencing was by immunoSEQ multiplex PCR. The table lists approximately 240,000 clones, around 80% of them singletons. The clonotype was recovered from a woman older than 75 with active or convalescent COVID-19. Sequencing input: peripheral blood. The chain uses TRBV28 and TRBJ1-2, with 7 bases matching TRBD1. The CDR3 nucleotides are TGTGCCAGCACCTTCGGACAGGCGGACTATGGCTACACCTTC. Protein: CASTFGQADYGYTF.